This record concerns one T cell receptor (beta chain) sequence. The sample originates from a study of blood T cell repertoires in COVID-19. For the study at large: The United States, Italy and Spain were the sources of the acute and convalescent COVID-19 samples.

How the authors handled the data: Estimated nucleated cell counts came from reference gene primer amplification. Only in-frame clones appear in the TCRdb table, and some are missing; sequencing was by immunoSEQ multiplex PCR. The DNA gave D and trimming, while V, J and clone size come from that table. The table has about 130,000 clones, around 76% seen once. Trimming removed 3 bases from V and 0 bases from J, with 6 bases in between. CDR1 SGHAT and CDR2 FQDESV come from the germline V gene (reference sequence). This CDR3 contains 15 residues. This chain uses TRBV11-1 with TRBJ1-6; D is ambiguous. This receptor was taken from a man aged 55-75 years with acute or convalescent COVID-19. Sequenced input: peripheral blood. The CDR3 loop reads CASSLGSSYNSPLHF. CDR3 sequence (DNA): TGTGCCAGCAGCTTGGGGAGCTCCTATAATTCACCCCTCCACTTT.